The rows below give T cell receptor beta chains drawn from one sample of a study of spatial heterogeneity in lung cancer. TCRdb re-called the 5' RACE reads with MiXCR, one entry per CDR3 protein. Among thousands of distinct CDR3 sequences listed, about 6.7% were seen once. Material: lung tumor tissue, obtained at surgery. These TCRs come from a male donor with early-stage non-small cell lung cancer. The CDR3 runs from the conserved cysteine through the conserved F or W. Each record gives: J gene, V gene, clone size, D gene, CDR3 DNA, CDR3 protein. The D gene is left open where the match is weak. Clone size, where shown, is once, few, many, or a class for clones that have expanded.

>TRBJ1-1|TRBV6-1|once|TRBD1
TGTGCCAGCAGTGGGGACAGGGCTGGGTACACTGAAGCTTTCTTT
CASSGDRAGYTEAFF
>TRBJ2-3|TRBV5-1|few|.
TGCGCCAGTGCCTACGGCCAAACCACAGATACGCAGTATTTT
CASAYGQTTDTQYF
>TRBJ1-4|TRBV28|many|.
TGTGCCAGCAGCCAGGGTTTACGCGAAAAACTGTTTTTT
CASSQGLREKLFF
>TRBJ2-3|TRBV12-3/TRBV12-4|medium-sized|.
TGTGCCAGCAGTTTAAGTTCACAGGGCACAGATACGCAGTATTTT
CASSLSSQGTDTQYF
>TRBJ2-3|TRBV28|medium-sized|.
TGTGCCAGCAGTTCTCGACCCTCCCTGGCGGAAAGATGGGATACGCAGTATTTT
CASSSRPSLAERWDTQYF
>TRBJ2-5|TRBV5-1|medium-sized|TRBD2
TGCGCCAGCAGCTTCATCGGGAGGGCCCCAGAGACCCAGTACTTC
CASSFIGRAPETQYF
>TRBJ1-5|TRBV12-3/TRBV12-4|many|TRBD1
TGTGCCAGCAGTTCGCCCGGGACAGGAAGAAATCAGCCCCAGCATTTT
CASSSPGTGRNQPQHF
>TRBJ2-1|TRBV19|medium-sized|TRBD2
TGTGCCAGTAGTGTTAGCGGGGCCTACAATGAGCAGTTCTTC
CASSVSGAYNEQFF
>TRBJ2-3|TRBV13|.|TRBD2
TGTGCCAGCAGCCTGACTAGCGGGAGTTATACGCAGTATTTT
CASSLTSGSYTQYF
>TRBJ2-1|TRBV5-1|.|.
TGCGCCAGCAGCTTGTCCGGGGACTACAATGAGCAGTTCTTC
CASSLSGDYNEQFF
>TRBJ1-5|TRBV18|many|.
TGTGCCAGCTCAACCACACCGAGGGCTAGCAATCAGCCCCAGCATTTT
CASSTTPRASNQPQHF
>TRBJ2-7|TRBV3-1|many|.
TGTGCCAGCAGCCAATCCGAACGGCTTCTGGGTAAAGGGCAGTACTTC
CASSQSERLLGKGQYF
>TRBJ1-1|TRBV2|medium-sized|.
TGTGCCAGCAGAAGGGAAACGGGAGTGAGCACTGAAGCTTTCTTT
CASRRETGVSTEAFF
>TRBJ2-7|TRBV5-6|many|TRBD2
TGTGCCAGCAGGCGACGACGGGACTACTACTACGAGCAGTACTTC
CASRRRRDYYYEQYF
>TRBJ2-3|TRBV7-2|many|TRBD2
TGTGCCACCTCGAGGCCGGGGGGAGATACGCAGTATTTT
CATSRPGGDTQYF
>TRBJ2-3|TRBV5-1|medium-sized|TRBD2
TGCGCCAGCAGCTTGGGACTAGCGGGGGAGGCAGATACGCAGTATTTT
CASSLGLAGEADTQYF
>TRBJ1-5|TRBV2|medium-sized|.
TGTGCCAGCAGGAGAGGTGGGGGGCCTCAGCCCCAGCATTTT
CASRRGGGPQPQHF
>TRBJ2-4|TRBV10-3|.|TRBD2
TGTGCCATCAGTGAGGGGACTAGCGGGCCCTTCGGGGACATTCAGTACTTC
CAISEGTSGPFGDIQYF
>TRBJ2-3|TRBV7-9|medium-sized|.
TGTGCCAGCAGCTTAGCTCCAGGGGCGCCTAGCACAGATACGCAGTATTTT
CASSLAPGAPSTDTQYF
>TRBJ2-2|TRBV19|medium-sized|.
TGTGCCAGTAGTCCCCAAGGGTGGGGGAACACCGGGGAGCTGTTTTTT
CASSPQGWGNTGELFF
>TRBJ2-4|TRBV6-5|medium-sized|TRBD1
TGTGCCAGCAGCACACAGGGGGCTGACATTCAGTACTTC
CASSTQGADIQYF
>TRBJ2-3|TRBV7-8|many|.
TGTGCCAGCAGCCCCTCCGTTGATACGCAGTATTTT
CASSPSVDTQYF
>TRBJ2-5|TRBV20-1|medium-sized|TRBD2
TGCAGTGCTAGAGATATCCTAGCGGGCCTGGTGGAGACCCAGTACTTC
CSARDILAGLVETQYF
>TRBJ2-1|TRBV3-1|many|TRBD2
TGTGCCAGCAGCCCCCGGGGGGGGGGTTCCTACAATGAGCAGTTCTTC
CASSPRGGGSYNEQFF
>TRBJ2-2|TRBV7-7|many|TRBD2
TGTGCCAGCAGCTTAAAACTAGCGGGGGGCTCCACCGGGGAGCTGTTTTTT
CASSLKLAGGSTGELFF
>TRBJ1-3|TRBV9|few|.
TGTGCCAGCAGCTCAAAGGGGGGCGGAAACACCATATATTTT
CASSSKGGGNTIYF
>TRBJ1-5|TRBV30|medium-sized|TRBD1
TGTGCCTGGAGTGGGGGACAGGGGCCGGAGCCCCAGCATTTT
CAWSGGQGPEPQHF
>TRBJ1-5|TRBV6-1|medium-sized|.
TGTGCCAGCAGACTCCTCCCCGGGGTGGGCAATCAGCCCCAGCATTTT
CASRLLPGVGNQPQHF
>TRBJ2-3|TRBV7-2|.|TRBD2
TGTGCCAGCAGCTTGAGCGGGGTTAGCACAGATACGCAGTATTTT
CASSLSGVSTDTQYF
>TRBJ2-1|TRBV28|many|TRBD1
TGTGCCAGCAGTTCCCCGCGGGGACAGGACTACAATGAGCAGTTCTTC
CASSSPRGQDYNEQFF
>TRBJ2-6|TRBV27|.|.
TGTGCCAGCACCCAGAACTCTGGGGCCAACGTCCTGACTTTC
CASTQNSGANVLTF
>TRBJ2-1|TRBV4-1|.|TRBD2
TGCGCCAGCAGCCGCCCTAGCGGGAGGCTATACAATGAGCAGTTCTTC
CASSRPSGRLYNEQFF
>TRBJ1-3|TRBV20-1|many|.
TGCAGTGCTAGGACCGGAAACACCATATATTTT
CSARTGNTIYF
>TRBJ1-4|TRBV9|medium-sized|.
TGTGCCAGCAGCGTACGGGGAGCAACTAATGAAAAACTGTTTTTT
CASSVRGATNEKLFF
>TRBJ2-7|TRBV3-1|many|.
TGTGCCAGCAGCCAAACTGGGACTTCATACTTC
CASSQTGTSYF
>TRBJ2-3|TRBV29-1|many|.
TGCAGCGTTGAGGTGGGGTACTTCACAGATACGCAGTATTTT
CSVEVGYFTDTQYF
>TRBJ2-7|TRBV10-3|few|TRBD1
TGTGCCATCAGTTCCCCGACAGGGTCCTACGAGCAGTACTTC
CAISSPTGSYEQYF
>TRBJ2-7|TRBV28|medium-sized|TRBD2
TGTGCCAGCAGTTTACAACTAGCGGGCGGCAAATGGCACTACGAGCAGTACTTC
CASSLQLAGGKWHYEQYF
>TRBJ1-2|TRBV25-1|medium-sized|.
TGTGCCAGCGGAATTGGAGGGGCGGCTGGCTACACCTTC
CASGIGGAAGYTF
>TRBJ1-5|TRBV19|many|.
TGTGCCAGTAGGGACGGTAATCAGCCCCAGCATTTT
CASRDGNQPQHF
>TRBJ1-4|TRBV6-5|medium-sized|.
TGTGCCAGCACCCGGTCGGGGCTTACTAATGAAAAACTGTTTTTT
CASTRSGLTNEKLFF
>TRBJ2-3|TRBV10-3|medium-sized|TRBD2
TGTGCCATCAGGGGAGAGCGGGAGAGCACAGATACGCAGTATTTT
CAIRGERESTDTQYF
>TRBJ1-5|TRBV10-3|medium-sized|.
TGTGCCATCAGTGAGGGTGAACAGCCCCAGCATTTT
CAISEGEQPQHF
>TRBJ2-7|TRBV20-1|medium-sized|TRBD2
TGCAGTGCTAGACTAGCGGGACGATCTTTGGAGGAGCAGTACTTC
CSARLAGRSLEEQYF
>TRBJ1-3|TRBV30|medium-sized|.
TGTGCCTGGAGCTTCGGGACACGGTTCTCTGGAAACACCATATATTTT
CAWSFGTRFSGNTIYF
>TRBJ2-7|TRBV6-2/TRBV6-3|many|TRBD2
TGTGCCAGCAGTTACGGAGCGGGAGAGAGCCTCGAGCAGTACTTC
CASSYGAGESLEQYF
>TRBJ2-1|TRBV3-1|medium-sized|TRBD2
TGTGCCAGCAGCCAAGTTGGACTAGCGCACAATGAGCAGTTCTTC
CASSQVGLAHNEQFF
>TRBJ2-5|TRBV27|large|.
TGTGCCAGCAGTTTATTCAGGGTCAGCCAAGAGACCCAGTACTTC
CASSLFRVSQETQYF
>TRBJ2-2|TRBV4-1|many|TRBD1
TGCGCCAGCAGCCAAGAGGCGGCAGGGGGTGACGCCGGGGAGCTGTTTTTT
CASSQEAAGGDAGELFF
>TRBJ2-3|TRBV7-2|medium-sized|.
TGTGCCAGCAGGCTAGGGCCCTCAGGGGTGGATACGCAGTATTTT
CASRLGPSGVDTQYF